Shown below are 22 T cell receptor beta chains from a single sample sequenced in a study of PD-1 blockade in classical Hodgkin lymphoma. Measured with immunoSEQ multiplex PCR; TCRdb has only the in-frame clones, and not every one. The data hold tens of thousands of clones, with 85% to 95% observed a single time. Relapse was seen in all patients after autologous stem cell transplantation, and brentuximab vedotin exposure was variable. The specimen was peripheral blood mononuclear cells (PBMCs), collected at baseline. Receptor source: a human donor with classical Hodgkin lymphoma.

This chain uses TRBV7-9 with TRBJ1-1; no clear D gene. The V gene's germline CDR1 is SEHNR and CDR2 FQNEAQ (reference sequence). The CDR3 contains 14 residues. The ends were cut back, 1 base at V and 6 bases at J, with 12 bases in the middle. Here the CDR3 reads CASSLDAKTAEAFF. CDR3 coding DNA: TGTGCCAGCAGCTTAGACGCGAAAACGGCTGAAGCTTTCTTT.

CDR3 amino acids: CASRGGEMDYEQYF. CDR3 bases: TGTGCCAGCAGGGGGGGGGAAATGGACTACGAGCAGTACTTC. The chain recombines TRBV25-1 with TRBJ2-7, with TRBD2 identical over 7 bases. V lost 6 bases, J lost 3 bases, and 8 bases stayed unmatched. Looked up from germline, CDR1 is MGHDK and CDR2 is SYGVNS. This CDR3 has 14 residues.

The rearrangement uses TRBV23-1 and TRBJ2-7, with 9 bases matching TRBD2. TRBV23-1 is labeled an ORF, and its function is uncertain. With V trimmed by 0 bases and J by 2 bases, 26 bases remained unmatched. This CDR3 has 23 amino acids. The CDR3 loop reads CASSQSNPGTRNWRLADAYEQYF. Written as DNA, the CDR3 is TGCGCCAGCAGTCAATCGAACCCCGGGACACGAAATTGGAGACTAGCGGATGCCTACGAGCAGTACTTC.

The CDR3 coding sequence is TGTGCCAGCAGTTTATTTCCCGGACAGTTTTTAGGTGGGGAGCTGTTTTTT. This encodes CASSLFPGQFLGGELFF. The J gene is TRBJ2-2, the V gene TRBV27, with TRBD1 as a possible D gene (6 bases). The V gene lost 1 base and the J gene lost 8 bases, with 20 bases spanning the gap. The CDR3 is 17 amino acids. Germline CDR1 is MNHEY and CDR2 is SMNVEV (reference sequence).

The CDR3 is CATSDRVGRENYGYTF. The CDR3 DNA reads as TGTGCCACCTCGGACAGGGTGGGTCGGGAAAACTATGGCTACACCTTC. This chain joins TRBV19 and TRBJ1-2, with 8 bases aligning to TRBD1. From germline, CDR1 is LNHDA and CDR2 SQIVND (reference sequence). Losses at the gene ends were 10 bases for V and 2 bases for J; bases not matched to a gene: 15. The CDR3 has 16 residues. The variable domain in full, with the rest retrieved from reference TRBV19 and TRBJ1-2, is DGGITQSPKYLFRKEGQNVTLSCEQNLNHDAMYWYRQDPGQGLRLIYYSQIVNDFQKGDIAEGYSVSREKKESFPLTVTSAQKNPTAFYLCATSDRVGRENYGYTFGSGTRLTVV.

V and J are TRBV19 and TRBJ2-7, with TRBD2 identical over 7 bases. This CDR3 is built from 13 residues. Germline V gives CDR1 LNHDA, CDR2 SQIVND (reference sequence). V trimming: 5 bases; J trimming: 7 bases; junction bases outside the gene matches: 8. Here the CDR3 reads CASSRGGPGEQYF. The DNA for the CDR3 is TGTGCCAGTAGTCGGGGAGGGCCAGGGGAGCAGTACTTC.

The chain uses TRBV6-6 and TRBJ2-3; perhaps TRBD1 as D (6 bases). Germline values: CDR1 MNHNY, CDR2 SVGAGI (reference sequence). Trimming removed 7 bases from V and 0 bases from J, with 11 bases in between. The CDR3 is 14 amino acids. DNA of the CDR3: TGTGCCAGCACCTGGACAGTAAGCACAGATACGCAGTATTTT. Its translation is CASTWTVSTDTQYF.

CDR3 sequence reads: CASSLTSGRVNYEQYF. CDR3 nucleotides: TGCGCCAGCAGCTTAACTAGCGGGAGGGTAAACTACGAGCAGTACTTC. The chain combines TRBV5-1 with TRBJ2-7; TRBD2 aligns across 13 bases. Germline CDR1 reads SGHRS; CDR2 reads YFSETQ. V lost 2 bases to trimming and J lost 3 bases; unmatched junction nucleotides: 5. The CDR3 loop spans 16 amino acids. The entire variable domain, with the rest obtained from reference TRBV5-1 and TRBJ2-7, is as follows: KAGVTQTPRYLIKTRGQQVTLSCSPISGHRSVSWYQQTPGQGLQFLFEYFSETQRNKGNFPGRFSGRQFSNSRSEMNVSTLELGDSALYLCASSLTSGRVNYEQYFGPGTRLTVT.

The gene calls are TRBV7-7 and TRBJ2-6; maybe TRBD1 (5 bases). Trimming removed 5 bases at V and 2 bases at J, with 16 bases between. The CDR3 runs 17 residues. Germline V gene sequence: CDR1 SSHAT, CDR2 FNYEAQ (reference sequence). The CDR3 nucleotides read TGTGCCAGCAGCCCCTCGTCAGGGCCCGCTGGGGCCAACGTCCTGACTTTC. It encodes CASSPSSGPAGANVLTF. Full variable domain (outside the CDR3, taken from reference TRBV7-7 and TRBJ2-6): GAGVSQSPRYKVTKRGQDVTLRCDPISSHATLYWYQQALGQGPEFLTYFNYEAQPDKSGLPSDRFSAERPEGSISTLTIQRTEQRDSAMYRCASSPSSGPAGANVLTFGAGSRLTVL.

The chain carries TRBV4-3 and TRBJ1-2; D is unclear. Germline V gene sequence: CDR1 LGHNA, CDR2 YSLEER. The CDR3 has 16 residues. The V end lost 0 bases, the J end lost 5 bases, and 16 bases lay between the germline ends. The CDR3 region is CASSQDVREASYGYTF. DNA of the CDR3: TGCGCCAGCAGCCAAGATGTAAGGGAGGCTTCTTATGGCTACACCTTC.

This sequence joins TRBV5-1 and TRBJ2-1, with 14 bases matching TRBD2. V was clipped by 1 base and J by 10 bases; unmatched bases: 7. This CDR3 is 16 amino acids long. Per germline, CDR1 SGHRS and CDR2 YFSETQ. The CDR3 region is CASSLLGTSGSREQFF. CDR3 DNA sequence: TGCGCCAGCAGCTTGTTAGGGACTAGCGGGAGTAGGGAGCAGTTCTTC.

J is TRBJ2-7 and V is TRBV7-3; 9 bases align to TRBD1. The CDR3 is 17 amino acids. The germline V gene encodes CDR1 SGHTA and CDR2 FQGTGA. The V and J ends lost 3 bases and 2 bases, in that order; junction bases with no gene match: 11. CDR3 bases: TGTGCCAGCAGCTTGGGCCCCTTGACAGGGGGGGCCTACGAGCAGTACTTC. It yields the protein CASSLGPLTGGAYEQYF.

The J gene is TRBJ2-3, the V gene TRBV19, with D uncertain. V gave up 3 bases and J gave up 2 bases, with 9 bases separating them. The CDR3 totals 14 residues. Per the germline V gene, CDR1 is LNHDA and CDR2 is SQIVND (reference sequence). The DNA of the CDR3 is TGTGCCAGTAGTATTAACTGGTCCACAGATACGCAGTATTTT. Translated: CASSINWSTDTQYF.

The rearrangement uses TRBV4-3 and TRBJ2-7; the match to TRBD2 covers 8 bases. With 0 bases clipped from V and 5 bases from J, the junction kept 12 bases outside the gene matches. This CDR3 region has 17 residues. Germline CDR1 and CDR2: LGHNA and YSLEER. In DNA form, the CDR3 reads TGCGCCAGCAGCCAAGAGGACGCAGGAGCGGGAGTGGACGAGCAGTACTTC. Its translation is CASSQEDAGAGVDEQYF.

This chain connects TRBV23-1 to TRBJ2-3; 8 bases agree with TRBD1. TRBV23-1 is known as an ORF, though its function is uncertain. V lost 2 bases, J lost 3 bases, and 4 bases stayed unmatched. CDR3 size: 15 residues. The CDR3 nucleotides are TGCGCCAGCAGTCAACCGCGGACAGGGACAGATACGCAGTATTTT. Its protein product is CASSQPRTGTDTQYF.

V and J are TRBV7-6 and TRBJ2-7, with TRBD2 matching 10 bases. V gave up 5 bases and J gave up 1 base; unmatched junction bases: 2. CDR3 length equals 14 residues. Germline V CDR1 and CDR2: SGHVS, FNYEAQ. In DNA, the CDR3 is TGTGCCAGCAGCCGACTAGCGGGTTCCTACGAGCAGTACTTC. It yields the protein CASSRLAGSYEQYF.

The chain uses TRBV25-1 and TRBJ2-7, with D possibly being TRBD1 (6 bases). This CDR3 comprises 15 residues. The germline V gene encodes CDR1 MGHDK and CDR2 SYGVNS. With 2 bases removed from V and 5 bases from J, the gap between germline ends came to 16 bases. CDR3 residues: CASSEGVQGINEQYF. The CDR3 coding sequence is TGTGCCAGCAGTGAAGGGGTCCAGGGGATCAACGAGCAGTACTTC.

This clone was picked up one time. This chain links TRBV6-5 with TRBJ2-1; TRBD1 agrees at 9 bases. Germline V CDR1 and CDR2: MNHEY, SVGAGI. Germline trimming cut 10 bases from V and 12 bases from J; bases unmatched to any gene: 7. The CDR3 is made up of 11 amino acids. In nucleotides, the CDR3 is TGTGCCACGGGACAGGGACAAGGGCAGTTCTTC. Translation gives CATGQGQGQFF.

In its sample, this clone was seen once. The chain's CDR3 is CASSLRWGTEAFF. In nucleotides, the CDR3 is TGTGCCAGCAGCCTCAGGTGGGGCACTGAAGCTTTCTTT. The chain employs TRBV5-6 and TRBJ1-1, with unresolved D. This CDR3 is 13 amino acids long. CDR1 and CDR2 from the germline V gene are SGHDT and YYEEEE. Trimming shortened V by 4 bases and J by 4 bases, and 11 bases separated the two germline ends.

This clone showed up just once. The chain's CDR3 is CASSSTGGSPYEQYF. The CDR3 DNA is TGTGCCAGCAGTTCAACTGGGGGGTCCCCCTACGAGCAGTACTTC. The V call is TRBV25-1, the J call TRBJ2-7; D may be TRBD2 (6 bases). V shed 5 bases and J shed 2 bases, with 16 bases lying between them. This CDR3 is 15 amino acids long. Germline assignment: CDR1 MGHDK and CDR2 SYGVNS.

The chain couples TRBV11-2 to TRBJ2-7, with TRBD2 matching over 13 bases. The CDR3 is 15 amino acids. Germline V CDR1 and CDR2: SGHAT, FQNNGV. The ends lost 5 bases at V and 5 bases at J; junction bases unmatched: 6. The CDR3 region is CASSPHGTSGNEQYF. The CDR3 nucleotides read TGTGCCAGCAGCCCCCACGGGACTAGCGGGAACGAGCAGTACTTC.

J is TRBJ1-1 and V is TRBV19; D is ambiguous. V lost 3 bases, J lost 1 base, and 6 bases lay in between. The CDR3 runs 13 residues. Looked up from germline, CDR1 is LNHDA and CDR2 is SQIVND (reference sequence). This CDR3 is CASSIGSNTEAFF. Written as DNA, the CDR3 is TGTGCCAGTAGTATTGGTTCGAACACTGAAGCTTTCTTT. The whole variable domain, filled in from reference TRBV19 and TRBJ1-1, reads DGGITQSPKYLFRKEGQNVTLSCEQNLNHDAMYWYRQDPGQGLRLIYYSQIVNDFQKGDIAEGYSVSREKKESFPLTVTSAQKNPTAFYLCASSIGSNTEAFFGQGTRLTVV.